These 13 T cell receptor beta chains share one sample of origin, sequenced in a study of early T cells in non-severe SARS-CoV-2 infection. TCRdb reprocessed the 5' RACE reads via MiXCR and lists one record per CDR3 protein. Among about 83,000 distinct CDR3 sequences, approximately 14% were seen once, and the ten largest hold about 1.5%. Source material: whole blood. All receptors come from an adult who was a healthcare worker with PCR-confirmed SARS-CoV-2 infection or an uninfected control (not recorded which).

V usage is TRBV29-1 and J usage is TRBJ2-5; D not certain. V lost 6 bases and J lost 2, with 13 bases in between. The CDR3 has 13 amino acids. Germline CDR1 SQVTM, CDR2 ANQGSEA. In nucleotides, the CDR3 is TGCAGCGTCCGGGTCTCCTCACAAGAGACCCAGTACTTC. It translates to CSVRVSSQETQYF.

This clonotype was observed at least ten times. V is TRBV20-1 and J is TRBJ2-5, with TRBD1 matching over 7 bases. This CDR3 has 15 residues. Germline loops: CDR1 DFQATT, CDR2 SNEGSKA (reference sequence). V trimming: 5 bases; J trimming: 1 base; junction bases outside the gene matches: 10. This chain's CDR3 is CSALGTAKSQETQYF. DNA of the CDR3: TGCAGTGCTCTGGGGACAGCCAAATCCCAAGAGACCCAGTACTTC.

This clonotype was seen repeatedly, ten times or more. V gene TRBV13 combines with J gene TRBJ2-3, with D tentatively TRBD2 (5 bases). The CDR3 contains 17 residues. Trimming took 3 bases from V and 1 from J, leaving 17 bases between them. Germline CDR1 is PRHDT and CDR2 is FYEKMQ (reference sequence). In DNA form, the CDR3 reads TGTGCCAGCAGCTTGAGGGTGGCCAGTAGGCGCACAGATACGCAGTATTTT. Translating it yields CASSLRVASRRTDTQYF.

This clonotype was found many times. V gene TRBV4-3 combines with J gene TRBJ1-2; no reliable D call. The germline V and J ends were trimmed by 0 bases and 3 bases, with 11 bases remaining between them. CDR1 and CDR2 (germline): LGHNA, YSLEER. The CDR3 contains 15 residues. The CDR3: CASSQDRARYYGYTF. The CDR3 DNA reads TGCGCCAGCAGCCAAGATCGGGCCAGATACTATGGCTACACCTTC.

DNA for the CDR3: TGTGCCAGCAGTTACACCAAAGGGGGTAATCAGCCCCAGCATTTT. Translated, it gives CASSYTKGGNQPQHF. The chain has TRBV6-5 and TRBJ1-5; possible D gene TRBD1, 6 bases. Trimming pared 2 bases from V and 4 bases from J, leaving 12 bases between. The CDR3 is made up of 15 amino acids. Germline V lookup: CDR1 MNHEY, CDR2 SVGAGI.

The chain uses TRBV11-2 and TRBJ2-1; 7 bases agree with TRBD1. The ends lost 6 bases at V and 2 bases at J; junction bases unmatched: 10. The CDR3 is 16 amino acids. Germline V CDR1 and CDR2: SGHAT, FQNNGV. In DNA form, the CDR3 reads TGTGCCAGCAGTCTGATACTAGGGGGCACCTACAATGAGCAGTTCTTC. Its protein product is CASSLILGGTYNEQFF.

This clonotype was recorded once. V and J are TRBV5-1 and TRBJ2-3, with TRBD2 matching 13 bases. The CDR3 runs to 17 residues. Germline-derived CDR1 and CDR2 are SGHRS and YFSETQ. The J segment lost 0 bases and the V segment lost 4 bases, leaving 5 bases of the junction unmatched. In DNA form, the CDR3 reads TGCGCCAGCAGCGCTGGGACTAGCGGGGCGAGCACAGATACGCAGTATTTT. As protein: CASSAGTSGASTDTQYF.

This clonotype was detected ten times or more. The rearrangement links TRBV9 to TRBJ1-2; a possible D gene is TRBD1 (6 bases). The CDR3 totals 14 residues. Trimming removed 4 bases at V and 2 bases at J, with 12 bases between. The germline V gene has CDR1 SGDLS and CDR2 YYNGEE. Here the CDR3 reads CASSLGGINYGYTF. CDR3 DNA sequence: TGTGCCAGCAGCCTAGGGGGGATCAACTATGGCTACACCTTC.

There are a few counts of this clonotype. V and J are TRBV29-1 and TRBJ1-4; 7 bases match TRBD1. The ends lost 3 bases at V and 8 bases at J; junction bases unmatched: 0. The CDR3 has 11 amino acids. Germline V gene sequence: CDR1 SQVTM, CDR2 ANQGSEA. This CDR3 is CSVEDREKLFF. DNA for the CDR3: TGCAGCGTTGAGGACAGGGAAAAACTGTTTTTT. Complete variable domain (other parts from reference TRBV29-1 and TRBJ1-4): SAVISQKPSRDICQRGTSLTIQCQVDSQVTMMFWYRQQPGQSLTLIATANQGSEATYESGFVIDKFPISRPNLTFSTLTVSNMSPEDSSIYLCSVEDREKLFFGSGTQLSVL.

The chain carries TRBV3-1 and TRBJ2-1, with 8 bases that match TRBD2. With 7 bases clipped from V and 0 bases from J, the junction kept 5 bases outside the gene matches. The germline V gene has CDR1 LGHDT and CDR2 YNNKEL (reference sequence). CDR3 length equals 15 residues. For the CDR3, the DNA is TGTGCCAGCACCTTAAGCGGGAGCTCCTACAATGAGCAGTTCTTC. Translated, it gives CASTLSGSSYNEQFF.

V usage is TRBV20-1 and J usage is TRBJ2-1; D unclear. Germline lookup yields CDR1 DFQATT and CDR2 SNEGSKA (reference sequence). V was cut by 3 bases and J by 10 bases, with 7 bases left in between. This CDR3 region has 10 residues. The CDR3 sequence: CSARVREQFF. CDR3 coding DNA: TGCAGTGCTAGGGTGCGAGAGCAGTTCTTC.

This clonotype has at least ten counts. This rearrangement joins TRBV30 to TRBJ2-7; D might be TRBD1 (6 bases). V lost 2 bases, J lost 4 bases, and 12 bases lay in between. CDR3 length: 13 residues. Germline CDR1 GTSNPN, CDR2 SVGIG (reference sequence). CDR3 region: CAWSPDSWYEQYF. In nucleotides, the CDR3 is TGTGCCTGGAGTCCGGACAGTTGGTACGAGCAGTACTTC.

Many counts were recorded for this clonotype. J is TRBJ2-3 and V is TRBV7-2; D might be TRBD1 or TRBD2, each matching 5 bases. Germline CDR1 is SGHTA and CDR2 is FQGNSA. CDR3 length: 15 amino acids. The V gene lost 5 bases and the J gene lost 6 bases, with 18 bases spanning the gap. The CDR3 region is CASSIRTGKGDTQYF. The CDR3 coding sequence is TGTGCCAGCAGCATACGGACGGGGAAGGGGGATACGCAGTATTTT.